The sequence of this T cell receptor (beta chain) was determined in a study of shared clonotypes between healthy human individuals. Study-wide context: Per-donor plates numbered three CD4 naive, three CD4 memory, two CD8 naive and one CD8 memory.

The CDR3 has 14 amino acids. The germline gives CDR1 MDHEN, CDR2 SYDVKM. Trimming removed 5 bases from V and 0 bases from J; junction bases left unmatched: 3. For this clone: The target antigen is unknown.

Study findings and constraints: Larger estimated richness was generally recorded for naive subsets relative to memory subsets.

Healthy HIV-negative adults with no recent acute infections or vaccinations were recruited as donors. Splitting of CD4+ cells produced CD45RA+ naive and CD45RA-negative memory subsets. TCRdb's copy holds only in-frame clones and misses some; the assay was immunoSEQ multiplex PCR. The sample lists approximately 640,000 clones; roughly 78% were seen once. The origin of this receptor is a young woman in good health. The rearrangement links TRBV28 to TRBJ1-2; 7 bases fit TRBD1. Sequencing was performed on memory CD4+ T cells sorted from blood. As to subset: CD45RA-negative fraction. This CDR3 is CASSTGTANYGYTF. The CDR3 bases are TGTGCCAGCAGTACCGGGACAGCTAACTATGGCTACACCTTC.